The clone carrying this TCR beta chain came up many times. The V gene end was trimmed by 4 bases and the J gene end by 4 bases; junction bases not matched to a gene: 10. This CDR3 is built from 16 residues. Germline loops: CDR1 MNHEY, CDR2 SVGEGT. The source of the sample is a study of human T cells and chemical hapten exposure. One entry per CDR3 protein results from TCRdb running MiXCR on the RACE reads. The sample has roughly 84,000 distinct CDR3 sequences, 10% to 11% seen once; the top ten hold about 4%. Specified time point: patch test 3, about 24 weeks after DPC sensitization. The treatment here: therapeutic diphenylcyclopropenone sensitization with weekly scalp DPC.

The sequencing used whole blood, collected in connection with sensitization to the hapten diphenylcyclopropenone (DPC). The origin of this receptor is a woman between 50 and 59 years old with alopecia areata. Some clones in this sample may be carry-over from other donors' samples. V usage is TRBV6-2 or TRBV6-3 and J usage is TRBJ2-1; the match to TRBD2 covers 7 bases. The CDR3 loop is CASSSLGTIFYNEQFF. The CDR3 region has the DNA TGTGCCAGCAGTTCCCTGGGGACTATCTTTTACAATGAGCAGTTCTTC.